Presented here are 5 T cell receptor beta chains from one specimen sequenced in a study of blood T cell repertoires in COVID-19. Repertoires were generated with immunoSEQ multiplex PCR, while TCRdb's copy carries only in-frame clones and drops some. This table holds 150,000 to 200,000 clones, 80% to 90% found once. Sequencing used peripheral blood. All receptors derive from a man younger than 30 with active or convalescent COVID-19.

The chain employs TRBV28 and TRBJ1-3; 7 bases match TRBD1. Losses at the gene ends were 4 bases for V and 4 bases for J; bases not matched to a gene: 10. This CDR3 is built from 16 residues. Germline CDR1 reads MDHEN; CDR2 reads SYDVKM. The CDR3, as DNA: TGTGCCAGCAGTTCTCACTACAGGGGTGGAGGAAACACCATATATTTT. This encodes CASSSHYRGGGNTIYF.

This chain uses TRBV10-1 with TRBJ2-3; TRBD2 agrees at 9 bases. V dropped 5 bases and J dropped 0; count of bases not matched to a gene: 3. CDR1 is WNHNN and CDR2 is SYGVQD in the germline V gene (reference sequence). CDR3 size: 15 residues. CDR3 sequence (DNA): TGCGCCAGCAGTAAGCGGGGGGCTAGCACAGATACGCAGTATTTT. Amino acid sequence: CASSKRGASTDTQYF.

The V and J genes are TRBV12-5 and TRBJ2-7; a weak D match, TRBD1 (6 bases). Germline lookup yields CDR1 LGHNT and CDR2 FRNRAP. Between the trimmed V and J ends, which lost 8 bases and 4 bases, there was a span of 15 bases. This CDR3 is built from 13 residues. The CDR3 loop is CASTRIGGYEQYV. DNA of the CDR3: TGTGCTAGTACTAGAATAGGGGGATACGAGCAGTACGTC.

V is TRBV20-1 and J is TRBJ2-4; D call uncertain. Germline CDR1 is DFQATT and CDR2 is SNEGSKA (reference sequence). CDR3 length: 12 residues. Trimming removed 3 bases at V and 10 bases at J, with 13 bases between. As DNA, the CDR3 is TGCAGTGCTAGTGTGACTGGAGAAATTCAGTACTTC. Protein sequence: CSASVTGEIQYF.

With regard to this clone: Other DNA sequences in this specimen translate into the identical CDR3. The chain uses TRBV3-1 (or the pseudogene TRBV3-2) and TRBJ1-3, with D perhaps matching TRBD1 (6 bases). The V end was cut by 2 bases, the J end by 7 bases, with 6 bases between. Germline CDR1 and CDR2: LGHDT and YNNKEL (reference sequence). The CDR3 runs to 12 residues. The CDR3 coding sequence is TGTGCCAGCAGCCAAACAGGGAACACCATATATTTT. Protein product: CASSQTGNTIYF.